Described below is a single T cell receptor (beta chain) sequence and its context. The antigen is undetermined. The data belong to a study of cytomegalovirus exposure and HLA in healthy donors. As for the study in general: A later analysis reported the 130 or so validation repertoires used the same platform as the 666 first-cohort repertoires.

Method: immunoSEQ multiplex PCR; TCRdb's copy keeps in-frame clones and lacks some. Of about 220,000 clones listed, 88% are singletons. Notes on the study in general: Listed as cytomegalovirus-associated were 150 to 200 TCR beta chains.

The donors were members of the validation cohort comprising over 100 subjects, separate from the roughly 690-subject first cohort. The CDR3 totals 16 residues. CDR1 and CDR2 (germline): SGDLS, YYNGEE. Trimming cost V 5 bases and J 3 bases; bases outside gene matches: 10. J is TRBJ2-1 and V is TRBV9; 8 bases map to TRBD2. Sequences were obtained from PBMCs. The TCR was taken from a woman aged 18 to 35 in good health and CMV-seronegative. The CDR3, as DNA: TGTGCCAGCAGTCGGAGCGGGAGAAGAGGCTACAATGAGCAGTTCTTC. Its protein product is CASSRSGRRGYNEQFF.